Listed below are T cell receptor beta chains from one sample, sequenced in a study of blood T cell repertoires in COVID-19. The method was immunoSEQ multiplex PCR; TCRdb's version includes in-frame clones alone and lacks a portion of them. The data show a few hundred thousand clones, with around 87% seen just once and approximately 2% held by the top ten. The material sequenced was peripheral blood. These receptors were collected from a man aged 18 to 29 with active or convalescent COVID-19. Each CDR3 is given with its conserved first and last residue.

v_call cdr3_aa
TRBV15 CATSEDTYEQYF
TRBV6-5 CASSNSWDRGWDGYTF
TRBV6-5 CASTGGRLTYGYTF
TRBV29-1 CSVVIGTRGYTF
TRBV7-9 CASSQLAGVYNEQFF
TRBV11-2 CASSFGNNQPQHF
TRBV19 CASTPGQGISYEQYF
TRBV6-5 CASSYAVASSEQFF
TRBV24-1 CATSEGTGVDGYTF
TRBV3-1/TRBV3-2 CASSQDLPGGNYGYTF
TRBV20-1 CSSIRTGHPYF
TRBV18 CASSLQQPENTGELFF
TRBV11-2 CASTLWIGGYEQYF
TRBV6-2/TRBV6-3 CASSYSSGTGLVEQYF
TRBV3-1/TRBV3-2 CASTLGTSGIGLEQYF
TRBV18 CASSPPTPNPNEKLFF
TRBV9 CASSPHPPTVETQYF
TRBV10-2 CASGGGILNNEQFF
TRBV11-2 CASSPTGLAGGPYNEQFF
TRBV6-4 CASSAGGSDTGELFF
TRBV9 CASSGAGTGIGEQYF
TRBV9 CASSPDTAKNIQYF
TRBV28 CASSPPRTGSATFF
TRBV5-6 CASSLAGIGTEAFF
TRBV10-3 CAISEGVRGYTF
TRBV12-5 CASGLVLLGQVSGRLFF
TRBV28 CASSVRLAGVGGTDTQYF
TRBV2 CASKGGLVETQYF
TRBV5-1 CASSLTSSYEQYF
TRBV27 CASRGLSNYSPLHF
TRBV19 CARGSLGRGPHIYVEQFF
TRBV20-1 CSASIPGGYNEQFF
TRBV18 CASSYEQGITETQYF
TRBV20-1 CSAPQTEAFF
TRBV25-1 CASYTSGAGGEQFF
TRBV24-1 CATSDLTSGNEQFF
TRBV5-1 CASTLQGTTNEKLFF
TRBV4-1 CASRGGLAGDNEQFF
TRBV2 CASSGDRDRGYEKLFF
TRBV27 CASSSAGNVYGYTF
TRBV11-2 CASSPTGQPQETQYF
TRBV11-2 CASSWTGNTGELFF
TRBV4-1 CASSPSGTGGYEQYF
TRBV7-2 CASSLYSDNGYTF
TRBV4-2 CASSLGQAGNTEAFF
TRBV5-1 CASSLTGGRHNEKLFF
TRBV18 CASSPGQGYGEKLFF
TRBV21-1 CASSKSGKMNTEAFF
TRBV19 CASKPRDNTEAFF
TRBV7-9 CASSPTGVGANVLTF
TRBV5-1 CASSLTVDYGYTF
TRBV19 CASSTWTSGSYEQFF
TRBV16 CASSPLAGSYEQYF
TRBV28 CASRPRVSDTEAFF
TRBV3-1/TRBV3-2 CASSQASGRLEQYF
TRBV6-5 CASTLISNQPQHF
TRBV28 CASSLFRGPTGELFF